Sequencing of this TCR beta chain was carried out in a study of Ad26.COV2.S vaccination and SARS-CoV-2 variants. Noted treatment: over 15 received Ad26.COV2.S at low or high dose, single or two shots; roughly five received placebo; per-sample allocation not given. At day 63 after the first vaccine or placebo injection, samples were drawn. As regards this clone: The antigen remains undetermined.

Sequencing used immunoSEQ multiplex PCR; TCRdb keeps in-frame clones, though not all of them. The sample holds roughly 240,000 clones, approximately 87% seen once. Points from the study as a whole: Placebo and vaccine recipients had non-spike TCR breadth that was similar.

Germline CDR1 is LNHDA and CDR2 is SQIVND (reference sequence). There are 11 residues in the CDR3. Trimming shortened V by 6 bases and J by 3 bases, and 4 bases separated the two germline ends. This TCR was recovered from a person between 18 and 59 years old who received the Ad26.COV2.S COVID-19 vaccine or a placebo. The J gene is TRBJ2-3, the V gene TRBV19; D unresolved. The source was peripheral blood, collected in a trial of Ad26.COV2.S vaccine versus placebo. The CDR3: CASRLTDTQYF. The DNA for the CDR3 is TGTGCCAGTAGGTTAACAGATACGCAGTATTTT.